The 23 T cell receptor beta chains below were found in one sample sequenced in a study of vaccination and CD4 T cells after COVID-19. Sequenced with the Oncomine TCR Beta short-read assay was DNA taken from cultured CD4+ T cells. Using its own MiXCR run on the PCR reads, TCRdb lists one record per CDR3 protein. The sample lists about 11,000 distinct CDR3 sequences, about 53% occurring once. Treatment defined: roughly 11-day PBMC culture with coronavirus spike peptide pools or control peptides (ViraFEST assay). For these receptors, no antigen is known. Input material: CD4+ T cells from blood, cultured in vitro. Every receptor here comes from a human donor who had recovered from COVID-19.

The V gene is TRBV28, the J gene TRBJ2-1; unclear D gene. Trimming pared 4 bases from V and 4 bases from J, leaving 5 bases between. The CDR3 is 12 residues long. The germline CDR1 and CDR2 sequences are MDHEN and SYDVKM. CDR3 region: CASSSTYNEQFF. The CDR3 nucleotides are TGTGCCAGCAGTTCCACATACAATGAGCAGTTCTTC.

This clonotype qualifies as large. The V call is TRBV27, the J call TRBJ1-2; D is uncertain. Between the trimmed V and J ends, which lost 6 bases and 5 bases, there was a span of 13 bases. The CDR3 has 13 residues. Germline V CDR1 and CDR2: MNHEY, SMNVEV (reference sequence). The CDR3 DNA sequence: TGTGCCAGCAGACCGGGGAACACTTATGGCTACACCTTC. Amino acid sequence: CASRPGNTYGYTF.

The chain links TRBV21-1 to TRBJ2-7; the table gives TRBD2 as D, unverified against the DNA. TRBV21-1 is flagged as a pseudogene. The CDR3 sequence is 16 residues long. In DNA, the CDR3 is TGTGCCAGCAGCAAAGCGCATCGGGCCGAGCCCTACGAGCAGTACTTC. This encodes CASSKAHRAEPYEQYF.

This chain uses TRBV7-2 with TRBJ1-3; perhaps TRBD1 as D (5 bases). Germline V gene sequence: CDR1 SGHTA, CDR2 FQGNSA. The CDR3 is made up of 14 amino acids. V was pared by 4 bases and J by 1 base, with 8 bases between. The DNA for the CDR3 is TGTGCCAGCAGCTCAAGGGGTTCTGGAAACACCATATATTTT. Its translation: CASSSRGSGNTIYF. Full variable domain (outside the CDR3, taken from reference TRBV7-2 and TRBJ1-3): GAGVSQSPSNKVTEKGKDVELRCDPISGHTALYWYRQSLGQGLEFLIYFQGNSAPDKSGLPSDRFSAERTGGSVSTLTIQRTQQEDSAVYLCASSSRGSGNTIYFGEGSWLTVV.

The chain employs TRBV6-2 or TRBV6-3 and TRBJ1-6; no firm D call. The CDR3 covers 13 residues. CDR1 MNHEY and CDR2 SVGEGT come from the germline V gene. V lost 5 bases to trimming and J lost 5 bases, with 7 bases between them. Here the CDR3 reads CASSHGDNSPLHF. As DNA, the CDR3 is TGTGCCAGCAGTCATGGGGATAATTCACCCCTCCACTTT.

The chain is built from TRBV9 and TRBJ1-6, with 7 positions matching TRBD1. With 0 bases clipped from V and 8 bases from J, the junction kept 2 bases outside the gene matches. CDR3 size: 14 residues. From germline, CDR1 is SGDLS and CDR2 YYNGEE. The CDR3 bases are TGTGCCAGCAGCGTAGACAGGGGAGATTCACCCCTCCACTTT. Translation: CASSVDRGDSPLHF.

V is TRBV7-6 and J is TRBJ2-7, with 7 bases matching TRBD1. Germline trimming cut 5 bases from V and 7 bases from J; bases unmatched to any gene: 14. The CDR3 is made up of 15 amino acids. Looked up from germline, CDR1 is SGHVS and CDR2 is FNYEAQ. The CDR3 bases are TGTGCCAGCAGCGCCTCCGGGACAGAGGGCTCAGAGCAGTACTTC. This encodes CASSASGTEGSEQYF.

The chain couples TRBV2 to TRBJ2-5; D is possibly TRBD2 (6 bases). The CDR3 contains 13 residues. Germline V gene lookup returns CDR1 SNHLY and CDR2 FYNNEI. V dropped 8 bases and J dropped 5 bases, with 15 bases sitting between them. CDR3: CASGGVLRETQYF. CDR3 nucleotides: TGTGCCAGCGGAGGGGTATTGCGGGAGACCCAGTACTTC.

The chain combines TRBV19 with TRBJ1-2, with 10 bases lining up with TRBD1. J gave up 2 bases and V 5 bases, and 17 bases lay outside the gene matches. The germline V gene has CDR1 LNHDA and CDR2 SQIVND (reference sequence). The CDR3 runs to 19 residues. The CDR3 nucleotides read TGTGCCAGTAGTGCGCCCGGGCCCTCGGGGACAGGGGCGAACTATGGCTACACCTTC. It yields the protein CASSAPGPSGTGANYGYTF. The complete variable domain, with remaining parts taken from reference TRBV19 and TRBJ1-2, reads DGGITQSPKYLFRKEGQNVTLSCEQNLNHDAMYWYRQDPGQGLRLIYYSQIVNDFQKGDIAEGYSVSREKKESFPLTVTSAQKNPTAFYLCASSAPGPSGTGANYGYTFGSGTRLTVV.

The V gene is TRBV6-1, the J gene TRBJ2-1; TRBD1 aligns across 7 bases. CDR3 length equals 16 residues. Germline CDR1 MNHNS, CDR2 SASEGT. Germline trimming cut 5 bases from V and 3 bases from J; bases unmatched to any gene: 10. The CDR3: CASSTTLDRNYNEQFF. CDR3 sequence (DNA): TGTGCCAGCAGTACTACTCTGGACAGGAACTACAATGAGCAGTTCTTC.

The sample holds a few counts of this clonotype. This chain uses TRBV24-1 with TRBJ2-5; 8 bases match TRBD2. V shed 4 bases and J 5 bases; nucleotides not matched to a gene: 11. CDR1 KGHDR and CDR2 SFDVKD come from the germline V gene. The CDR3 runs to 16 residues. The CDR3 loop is CATSDQGRGGGETQYF. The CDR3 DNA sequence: TGTGCCACCAGTGACCAAGGACGGGGGGGCGGGGAGACCCAGTACTTC.

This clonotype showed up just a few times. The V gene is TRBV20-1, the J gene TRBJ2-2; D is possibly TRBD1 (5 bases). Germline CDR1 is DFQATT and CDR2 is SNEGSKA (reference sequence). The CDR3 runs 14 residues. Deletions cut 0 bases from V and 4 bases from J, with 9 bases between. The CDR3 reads CSARDWGGTGELFF. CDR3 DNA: TGCAGTGCTAGAGATTGGGGCGGCACCGGGGAGCTGTTTTTT.

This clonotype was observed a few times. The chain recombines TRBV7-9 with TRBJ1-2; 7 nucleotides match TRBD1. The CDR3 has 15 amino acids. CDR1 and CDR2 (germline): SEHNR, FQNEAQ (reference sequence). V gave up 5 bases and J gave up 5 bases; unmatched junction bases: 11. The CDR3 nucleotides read TGTGCCAGCAGCGCCCGACAGGGAGCAACTTATGGCTACACCTTC. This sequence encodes CASSARQGATYGYTF.

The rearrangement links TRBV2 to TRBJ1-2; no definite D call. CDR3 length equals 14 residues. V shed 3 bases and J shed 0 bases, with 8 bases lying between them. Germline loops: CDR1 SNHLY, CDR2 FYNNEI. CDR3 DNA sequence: TGTGCCAGCAGTGACGGAACAGCTAACTATGGCTACACCTTC. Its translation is CASSDGTANYGYTF.

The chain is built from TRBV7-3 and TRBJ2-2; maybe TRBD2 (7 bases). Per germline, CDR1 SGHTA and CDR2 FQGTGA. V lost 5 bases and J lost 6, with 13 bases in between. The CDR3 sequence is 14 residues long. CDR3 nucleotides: TGTGCCAGCAGCCCAACAGGGAGGGCCGGGGAGCTGTTTTTT. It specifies CASSPTGRAGELFF. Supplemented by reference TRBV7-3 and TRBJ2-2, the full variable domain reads GAGVSQTPSNKVTEKGKYVELRCDPISGHTALYWYRQSLGQGPEFLIYFQGTGAADDSGLPNDRFFAVRPEGSVSTLKIQRTERGDSAVYLCASSPTGRAGELFFGEGSRLTVL.

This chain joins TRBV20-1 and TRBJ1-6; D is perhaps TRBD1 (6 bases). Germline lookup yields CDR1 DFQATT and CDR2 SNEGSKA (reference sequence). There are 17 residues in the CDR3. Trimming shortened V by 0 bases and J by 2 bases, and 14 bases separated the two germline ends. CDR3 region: CSARDKGGDPYNSPLHF. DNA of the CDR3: TGCAGTGCTAGAGATAAAGGGGGGGATCCCTATAATTCACCCCTCCACTTT.

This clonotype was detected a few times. CDR3 protein: CASSILRMTSGRCVTQYF. CDR3 DNA sequence: TGTGCCAGCAGCATCCTTCGAATGACTAGCGGGAGATGTGTGACCCAGTACTTC. The V call is TRBV21-1, the J call TRBJ2-5; TRBD2 is the table's D call and was not checked against the DNA. TRBV21-1 is shown as a pseudogene. The CDR3 extends over 18 amino acids.

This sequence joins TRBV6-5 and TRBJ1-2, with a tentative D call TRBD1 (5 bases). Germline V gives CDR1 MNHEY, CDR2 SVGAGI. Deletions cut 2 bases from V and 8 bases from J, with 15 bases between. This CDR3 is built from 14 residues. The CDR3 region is CASSYPTAIEGYTF. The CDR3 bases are TGTGCCAGCAGTTACCCGACAGCCATTGAGGGCTACACCTTC.

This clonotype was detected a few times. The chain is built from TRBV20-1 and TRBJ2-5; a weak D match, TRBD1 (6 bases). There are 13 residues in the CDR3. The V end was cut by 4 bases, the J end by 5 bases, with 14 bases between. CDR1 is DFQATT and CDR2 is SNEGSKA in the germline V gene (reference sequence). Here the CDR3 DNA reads TGCAGTGCTAAGACAGGAATCGTGGAGACCCAGTACTTC. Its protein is CSAKTGIVETQYF.

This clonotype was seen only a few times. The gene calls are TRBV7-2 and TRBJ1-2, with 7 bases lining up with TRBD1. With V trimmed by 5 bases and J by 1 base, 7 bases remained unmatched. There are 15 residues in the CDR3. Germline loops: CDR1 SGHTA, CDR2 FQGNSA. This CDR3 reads CASSPGGTVNYGYTF. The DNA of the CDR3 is TGTGCCAGCAGCCCAGGGGGGACGGTTAACTATGGCTACACCTTC.

The DNA for the CDR3 is TGCGCCAGCAGCTTGGATCCCCGTAATTCACCCCTCCACTTT. Amino acid sequence: CASSLDPRNSPLHF. The genes are TRBV5-1 and TRBJ1-6; D is unclear. Trimming stripped 0 bases from V and 6 bases from J, with 7 bases between. The CDR3 spans 14 residues. CDR1 and CDR2 (germline): SGHRS, YFSETQ.

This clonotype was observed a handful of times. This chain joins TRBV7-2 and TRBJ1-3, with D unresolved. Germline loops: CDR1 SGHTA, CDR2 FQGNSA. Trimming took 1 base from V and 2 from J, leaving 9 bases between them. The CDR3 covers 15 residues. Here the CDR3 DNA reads TGTGCCAGCAGCTTAGGGCCCTCTCCTGGAAACACCATATATTTT. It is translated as CASSLGPSPGNTIYF.

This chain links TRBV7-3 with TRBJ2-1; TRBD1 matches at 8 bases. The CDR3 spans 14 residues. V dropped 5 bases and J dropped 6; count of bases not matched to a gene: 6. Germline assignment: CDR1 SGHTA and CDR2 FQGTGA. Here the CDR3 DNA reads TGTGCCAGCAGCGCTACAGGGGGGCCCAATGAGCAGTTCTTC. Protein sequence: CASSATGGPNEQFF.